This T cell receptor (beta chain) came from a study of neurological immune-mediated disorders. The CDR3 runs to 13 residues. V shed 5 bases and J shed 4 bases, with 11 bases lying between them. Germline CDR1 SGHTA, CDR2 FQGTGA. cDNA synthesis was performed by 5'RACE with 10-nucleotide random UMIs. TCRdb re-called the 5' RACE reads through MiXCR, storing one row per CDR3 protein. The sample yields nearly 60,000 distinct CDR3 sequences, about 3.2% seen once. This clonotype was seen ten or more times. The sequence came from a woman in her fifties or sixties with multiple sclerosis. Sequencing was done on a sample of PBMCs. The V gene is TRBV7-3, the J gene TRBJ1-1; D call uncertain. The CDR3 nucleotides are TGTGCCAGCAGCATAATACAGAGCACTGAAGCTTTCTTT. Amino acids: CASSIIQSTEAFF.